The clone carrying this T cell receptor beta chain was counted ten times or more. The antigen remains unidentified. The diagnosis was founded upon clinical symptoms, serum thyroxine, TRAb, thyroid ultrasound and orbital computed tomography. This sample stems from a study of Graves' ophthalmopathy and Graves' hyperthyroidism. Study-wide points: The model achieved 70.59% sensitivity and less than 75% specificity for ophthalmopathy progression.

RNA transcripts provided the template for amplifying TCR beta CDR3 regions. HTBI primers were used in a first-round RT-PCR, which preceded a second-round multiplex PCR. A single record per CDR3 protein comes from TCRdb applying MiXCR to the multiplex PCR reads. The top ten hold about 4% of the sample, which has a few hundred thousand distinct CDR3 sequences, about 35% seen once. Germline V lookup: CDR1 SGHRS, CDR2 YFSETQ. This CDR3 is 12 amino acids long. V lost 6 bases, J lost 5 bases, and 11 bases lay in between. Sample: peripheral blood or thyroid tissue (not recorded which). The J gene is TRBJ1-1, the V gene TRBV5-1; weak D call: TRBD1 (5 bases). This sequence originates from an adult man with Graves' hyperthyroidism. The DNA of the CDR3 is TGCGCCAGCACGGGGGAAAGGACTGAAGCTTTCTTT. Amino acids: CASTGERTEAFF. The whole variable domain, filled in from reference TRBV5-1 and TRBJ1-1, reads KAGVTQTPRYLIKTRGQQVTLSCSPISGHRSVSWYQQTPGQGLQFLFEYFSETQRNKGNFPGRFSGRQFSNSRSEMNVSTLELGDSALYLCASTGERTEAFFGQGTRLTVV.